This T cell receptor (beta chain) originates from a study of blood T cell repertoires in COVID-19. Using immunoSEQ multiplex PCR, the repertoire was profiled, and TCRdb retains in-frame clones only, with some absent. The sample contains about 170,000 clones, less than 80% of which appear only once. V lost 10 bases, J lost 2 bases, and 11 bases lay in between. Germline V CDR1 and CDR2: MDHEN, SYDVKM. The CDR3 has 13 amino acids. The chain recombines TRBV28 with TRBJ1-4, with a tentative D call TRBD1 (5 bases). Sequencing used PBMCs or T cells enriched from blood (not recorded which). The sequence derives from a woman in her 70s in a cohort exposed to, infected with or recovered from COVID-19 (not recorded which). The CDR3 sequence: CAIRDWTNEKLFF. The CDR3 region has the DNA TGTGCCATACGGGACTGGACTAATGAAAAACTGTTTTTT.